The 24 T cell receptor beta chains below all came from one sample that was sequenced in a study of T cells in Graves' hyperthyroidism and ophthalmopathy. From RNA transcripts, TCR beta CDR3 regions were amplified. The study used the HTBI primer set for a first-round RT-PCR of the TCR CDR3. One entry per CDR3 protein results from TCRdb running MiXCR on the multiplex PCR reads. Of 500,000 to 650,000 distinct CDR3 sequences listed, roughly 18% are singletons. Sequenced input: blood. These receptors all stem from a young woman with Graves' ophthalmopathy.

This clonotype was seen a few times. The CDR3 region has the DNA TGCAGCGTTGTAGGACCCCTTTCCTACGAGCAGTACTTC. Residues: CSVVGPLSYEQYF. The chain joins TRBV29-1 to TRBJ2-7; the D is unclear. Germline CDR1 and CDR2: SQVTM and ANQGSEA. The CDR3 is 13 amino acids. The V end was cut by 4 bases, the J end by 1 base, with 11 bases between.

This chain links TRBV5-1 with TRBJ2-7; D is ambiguous. The ends were cut back, 5 bases at V and 1 base at J, with 16 bases in the middle. The germline gives CDR1 SGHRS, CDR2 YFSETQ. This CDR3 is built from 15 residues. CDR3 nucleotides: TGCGCCAGCAGGATTGTCCCGGCCAGATCCTACGAGCAGTACTTC. This encodes CASRIVPARSYEQYF.

This clonotype was observed at least ten times. The rearrangement links TRBV3-1 to TRBJ2-5; 11 positions match TRBD2. This CDR3 spans 16 amino acids. The junction had 9 bases not matched to a gene; V was cut back by 5 bases and J by 4 bases. Germline-derived CDR1 and CDR2 are LGHDT and YNNKEL (reference sequence). Here the CDR3 DNA reads TGTGCCAGCAGCTCACTATTAGCGGGGGGGCGAGAGACCCAGTACTTC. This codes for CASSSLLAGGRETQYF.

Ten or more counts support this clonotype. The rearrangement joins TRBV28 to TRBJ1-5; D gene ambiguous. The CDR3 loop spans 14 amino acids. From germline, CDR1 is MDHEN and CDR2 SYDVKM. V lost 10 bases, J lost 5 bases, and 18 bases lay in between. The CDR3 here is CATLGKGWDQPQHF. CDR3 sequence (DNA): TGTGCCACCCTCGGTAAGGGTTGGGATCAGCCCCAGCATTTT.

This clonotype was seen ten or more times. The genes are TRBV2 and TRBJ2-3; 8 bases match TRBD2. The length of the CDR3 is 16 residues. After removal of 2 bases from V and 6 bases from J, the junction contained 10 bases not matched to a gene. The V gene's germline CDR1 is SNHLY and CDR2 FYNNEI. DNA for the CDR3: TGTGCCAGCAGTGAACCCCGGGGTAGCGGGGAGGATACGCAGTATTTT. This translates into CASSEPRGSGEDTQYF. The whole variable domain, filled in from reference TRBV2 and TRBJ2-3, reads EPEVTQTPSHQVTQMGQEVILRCVPISNHLYFYWYRQILGQKVEFLVSFYNNEISEKSEIFDDQFSVERPDGSNFTLKIRSTKLEDSAMYFCASSEPRGSGEDTQYFGPGTRLTVL.

This clonotype was seen a few times. The chain employs TRBV27 and TRBJ1-2; tentatively, D is TRBD1 (6 bases). The CDR3 runs to 13 residues. Germline V lookup: CDR1 MNHEY, CDR2 SMNVEV (reference sequence). V was shortened by 8 bases and J by 2 bases, with 12 bases between the two germline ends. This CDR3 is CASGYGQNYGYTF. CDR3 in DNA: TGTGCCAGCGGATATGGACAGAACTATGGCTACACCTTC.

This clonotype was detected many times. The chain is built from TRBV10-3 and TRBJ1-1; 7 bases are shared with TRBD1. V shed 6 bases and J 7 bases; nucleotides not matched to a gene: 5. CDR3 length equals 12 residues. Germline V gives CDR1 ENHRY, CDR2 SYGVKD. This chain's CDR3 is CAIRKDRSEAFF. The DNA for the CDR3 is TGTGCCATCAGGAAGGACAGGAGTGAAGCTTTCTTT.

The CDR3 DNA reads TGTGCCAGCAGCCCTCAGGCAAGACACAATGAGCAGTTCTTC. Its translation: CASSPQARHNEQFF. The V call is TRBV7-2, the J call TRBJ2-1; D is uncertain. This CDR3 comprises 14 residues. The V and J ends lost 5 bases and 5 bases respectively, with 13 bases between them. Per the germline V gene, CDR1 is SGHTA and CDR2 is FQGNSA. Full variable domain (missing parts from reference TRBV7-2 and TRBJ2-1): GAGVSQSPSNKVTEKGKDVELRCDPISGHTALYWYRQSLGQGLEFLIYFQGNSAPDKSGLPSDRFSAERTGGSVSTLTIQRTQQEDSAVYLCASSPQARHNEQFFGPGTRLTVL.

This clonotype has more than one count but fewer than ten. The CDR3 region has the DNA TGTGCCAGCTCACCACCGGGGCAGGTCTACTCTGGGGCCAACGTCCTGACTTTC. It yields the protein CASSPPGQVYSGANVLTF. The chain employs TRBV18 and TRBJ2-6; tentative D call: TRBD1 (5 bases). CDR3 length equals 18 residues. V gave up 0 bases and J gave up 0 bases, with 12 bases separating them. Looked up from germline, CDR1 is KGHSH and CDR2 is LQKENI.

The table lists this clonotype with many counts. CDR3 protein: CASSQMGLAGIGNEQFF. In DNA, the CDR3 is TGTGCCAGCAGCCAGATGGGACTAGCGGGGATCGGGAATGAGCAGTTCTTC. The chain recombines TRBV3-1 with TRBJ2-1; 13 nucleotides match TRBD2. Germline V gene lookup returns CDR1 LGHDT and CDR2 YNNKEL (reference sequence). The CDR3 has 17 residues. V shed 3 bases, J shed 7 bases, and the junction held 9 bases outside the gene matches.

This chain links TRBV6-1 with TRBJ2-5; D is unclear. The CDR3 length is 12 residues. Deletions cut 6 bases from V and 2 bases from J, with 7 bases between. The germline V gene has CDR1 MNHNS and CDR2 SASEGT. CDR3: CASSDIQETQYF. In DNA, the CDR3 is TGTGCCAGCAGCGACATACAAGAGACCCAGTACTTC.

This chain links TRBV6-1 with TRBJ2-1, with TRBD2 matching 9 bases. The CDR3 has 14 residues. J lost 8 bases, V lost 6 bases, and 8 bases had no gene match. CDR1 is MNHNS, CDR2 SASEGT, per germline. CDR3 amino acids: CASRVAGAIYEQFF. The CDR3 DNA follows: TGTGCCAGCAGAGTAGCGGGAGCGATTTATGAGCAGTTCTTC.

At least ten counts were recorded for this clonotype. This chain links TRBV7-2 with TRBJ1-1; a possible D gene is TRBD1 (6 bases). This CDR3 contains 13 residues. Germline values: CDR1 SGHTA, CDR2 FQGNSA. Trimming left V 5 bases short and J 6 bases short, with 13 bases between. CDR3 in amino acids: CASSLRGGSEAFF. CDR3 DNA: TGTGCCAGCAGCCTAAGAGGGGGGTCTGAAGCTTTCTTT. The complete variable domain, with remaining parts taken from reference TRBV7-2 and TRBJ1-1, reads GAGVSQSPSNKVTEKGKDVELRCDPISGHTALYWYRQSLGQGLEFLIYFQGNSAPDKSGLPSDRFSAERTGGSVSTLTIQRTQQEDSAVYLCASSLRGGSEAFFGQGTRLTVV.

This clonotype has a count of ten or more. This chain uses TRBV6-2 or TRBV6-3 with TRBJ1-1; D is unresolved. CDR1 MNHEY and CDR2 SVGEGT come from the germline V gene. Trimming removed 1 base from V and 3 bases from J, with 9 bases in between. The CDR3 is made up of 14 amino acids. The CDR3 DNA reads as TGTGCCAGCAGTTACTTACAAGAGGACACTGAAGCTTTCTTT. Translation gives CASSYLQEDTEAFF.

This clonotype was counted ten times or more. CDR3 in amino acids: CASAGGAWLPEAFF. The CDR3 nucleotides are TGTGCCAGCGCTGGGGGGGCCTGGTTACCTGAAGCTTTCTTT. The chain links TRBV7-2 to TRBJ1-1; a possible D gene is TRBD1 (6 bases). CDR1 and CDR2 from the germline V gene are SGHTA and FQGNSA. V was cut by 8 bases and J by 6 bases, with 19 bases left in between. The CDR3 has 14 amino acids.

Concerning this clonotype itself: Given a much more abundant clone one base away, this may be a read error. This rearrangement joins TRBV2 to TRBJ2-7; D may match TRBD1 or TRBD2 (5 bases each). CDR1 and CDR2 from the germline V gene are SNHLY and FYNNEI. CDR3 size: 13 residues. The DNA for the CDR3 is TGCGCCAGCAGCCAAGCACTAGAGGGGGAGCAGTACTTC. This codes for CASSQALEGEQYF.

This clonotype was observed many times. This chain links TRBV28 with TRBJ1-5; D gene ambiguous. In germline, CDR1 is MDHEN, CDR2 SYDVKM. The CDR3 consists of 15 residues. Trimming left V 3 bases short and J 0 bases short, with 9 bases between. The CDR3 sequence is CASSFSGFSNQPQHF. The CDR3, as DNA: TGTGCCAGCAGTTTCTCAGGATTTAGCAATCAGCCCCAGCATTTT.

At least ten counts were recorded for this clonotype. The V gene is TRBV28, the J gene TRBJ2-3; 9 nucleotides agree with TRBD2. The CDR3 has 16 amino acids. The germline gives CDR1 MDHEN, CDR2 SYDVKM. V was clipped by 7 bases and J by 3 bases; unmatched bases: 11. The chain's CDR3 is CASTPIGLAGTDTQYF. CDR3 DNA sequence: TGTGCCAGCACCCCGATCGGGCTAGCGGGGACAGATACGCAGTATTTT.

This clonotype was seen only a few times. The CDR3 here is CASSLRWTSGNYNEQFF. DNA of the CDR3: TGTGCCAGCAGTTTACGATGGACTAGCGGCAACTACAATGAGCAGTTCTTC. J is TRBJ2-1 and V is TRBV28; TRBD2 aligns across 10 bases. Germline trimming cut 2 bases from V and 3 bases from J; bases unmatched to any gene: 7. Per germline, CDR1 MDHEN and CDR2 SYDVKM. The CDR3 spans 17 residues.

This rearrangement joins TRBV20-1 to TRBJ1-4; TRBD1 agrees at 8 bases. This CDR3 has 12 residues. The V gene end was trimmed by 5 bases and the J gene end by 10 bases; junction bases not matched to a gene: 6. Germline V gives CDR1 DFQATT, CDR2 SNEGSKA (reference sequence). CDR3 sequence (DNA): TGCAGTGCTGAGGACAGGGCCGGAAAACTGTTTTTT. Translating gives CSAEDRAGKLFF.

This clonotype was seen a handful of times. The rearrangement uses TRBV12-3 or TRBV12-4 and TRBJ2-1; perhaps TRBD2 as D (6 bases). The CDR3 runs 15 residues. Trimming removed 9 bases at V and 0 bases at J, with 15 bases between. CDR3 loop: CASTPRGTSYNEQFF. Here the CDR3 DNA reads TGTGCCAGTACTCCGCGGGGAACCTCCTACAATGAGCAGTTCTTC.

This clonotype was recorded many times. This chain joins TRBV7-8 and TRBJ2-7, with TRBD1 matching 8 bases. The germline V gene has CDR1 SGHVS and CDR2 FQNEAQ. The CDR3 has 15 residues. The J segment lost 2 bases and the V segment lost 2 bases, leaving 5 bases of the junction unmatched. The CDR3 loop is CASSLSGRGPYEQYF. The CDR3 nucleotides read TGTGCCAGCAGCTTATCGGGCAGGGGGCCCTACGAGCAGTACTTC.

The genes are TRBV9 and TRBJ1-2; TRBD1 aligns across 11 bases. Germline CDR1 and CDR2: SGDLS and YYNGEE. V was clipped by 3 bases and J by 6 bases; unmatched bases: 4. The CDR3 is 14 residues long. CDR3 protein: CASSDWTGGNGYTF. CDR3 DNA sequence: TGTGCCAGCAGCGATTGGACAGGGGGCAATGGCTACACCTTC.

There are a few counts of this clonotype. The chain is built from TRBV5-6 and TRBJ1-1; D perhaps matches TRBD1 (6 bases). V was clipped by 4 bases and J by 5 bases, with 18 bases between them. The CDR3 has 15 amino acids. Germline-derived CDR1 and CDR2 are SGHDT and YYEEEE. CDR3 bases: TGTGCCAGCAGCCCCCTAAGGGGGGAAGGTACTGAAGCTTTCTTT. Amino acid sequence: CASSPLRGEGTEAFF.